The 7 T cell receptor beta chains reported below all come from one sample, sequenced in a study of blood T cell repertoires in COVID-19 (dated by TCRdb to the early 2020s). To prepare the library, the immunoSEQ multiplex PCR assay was applied. This immuneACCESS table, as held by TCRdb, lists in-frame sequences with V and J called but not all clones. Of the missing ones, under half trace to an unresolved V gene in checked studies; the others have no known cause. The sample records roughly 230,000 clones, 80% to 85% of which are singletons. Less than 5.5% of the sample lies in the top ten. Sequencing used peripheral blood. All receptors come from a man aged 50 or older with active or convalescent COVID-19.

This chain joins TRBV7-9 and TRBJ2-1; TRBD1 matches at 7 bases. The trim removed 0 bases at V and 2 bases at J, leaving 1 base unmatched. The CDR3 spans 15 residues. Germline V gives CDR1 SEHNR, CDR2 FQNEAQ (reference sequence). The DNA for the CDR3 is TGTGCCAGCAGCTTAGCCGGGACAGCCTACAATGAGCAGTTCTTC. Residues: CASSLAGTAYNEQFF. The full variable domain, in which reference TRBV7-9 and TRBJ2-1 provide the parts outside the CDR3, is DTGVSQNPRHKITKRGQNVTFRCDPISEHNRLYWYRQTLGQGPEFLTYFQNEAQLEKSRLLSDRFSAERPKGSFSTLEIQRTEQGDSAMYLCASSLAGTAYNEQFFGPGTRLTVL.

This chain uses TRBV5-4 with TRBJ2-1, with 15 bases that match TRBD2. This CDR3 is built from 18 residues. CDR1 and CDR2 from the germline V gene are SGHNT and YYREEE (reference sequence). Trimming took 0 bases from V and 7 from J; bases not matched to a gene: 8. CDR3 in amino acids: CASSLGTSGGGGVNEQFF. The CDR3 DNA follows: TGTGCCAGCAGCTTGGGGACTAGCGGGGGGGGCGGTGTGAATGAGCAGTTCTTC. Combining the CDR3 with reference TRBV5-4 and TRBJ2-1 gives the whole variable domain ETGVTQSPTHLIKTRGQQVTLRCSSQSGHNTVSWYQQALGQGPQFIFQYYREEENGRGNFPPRFSGLQFPNYSSELNVNALELDDSALYLCASSLGTSGGGGVNEQFFGPGTRLTVL.

The chain links TRBV12-2 to TRBJ1-1; TRBD1 is the table's D call, not checked against the DNA. TRBV12-2 is designated a pseudogene. This CDR3 has 16 amino acids. CDR3: CASRLPPRQGDTEAFF. The CDR3, as DNA: TGTGCAAGTCGCTTACCCCCCCGGCAGGGGGACACTGAAGCTTTCTTT.

This chain connects TRBV2 to TRBJ2-3, with 9 bases that match TRBD1. V shed 6 bases, J shed 0 bases, and the junction held 4 bases outside the gene matches. Germline CDR1 reads SNHLY; CDR2 reads FYNNEI. The CDR3 consists of 15 residues. CDR3 DNA sequence: TGTGCCAGCAGAGACAGGGGGTCCAGCACAGATACGCAGTATTTT. It codes for CASRDRGSSTDTQYF.

The CDR3 is CASGLAGQGYTGELFF. The CDR3 DNA reads as TGTGCTAGTGGTTTGGCGGGACAGGGTTACACCGGGGAGCTGTTTTTT. The V and J genes are TRBV12-5 and TRBJ2-2, with 9 bases matching TRBD1. V lost 1 base, J lost 3 bases, and 3 bases stayed unmatched. Germline V gene sequence: CDR1 LGHNT, CDR2 FRNRAP. CDR3 length: 16 residues.

This CDR3 is CASSGVDSGNTIYF. The CDR3 nucleotides read TGTGCCAGCAGTGGAGTAGATTCTGGAAACACCATATATTTT. The rearrangement joins TRBV9 to TRBJ1-3; the D is unclear. Germline-derived CDR1 and CDR2 are SGDLS and YYNGEE. Deletions cut 5 bases from V and 1 base from J, with 10 bases between. The CDR3 sequence is 14 residues long.

The chain combines TRBV5-1 with TRBJ2-1; the match to TRBD2 covers 8 bases. The CDR3 runs to 18 residues. V was clipped by 0 bases and J by 2 bases; unmatched bases: 10. Germline V lookup: CDR1 SGHRS, CDR2 YFSETQ. The CDR3 is CASSLAVMAGGAYNEQFF. In nucleotides, the CDR3 is TGCGCCAGCAGCTTGGCCGTTATGGCGGGGGGCGCCTACAATGAGCAGTTCTTC. The full variable domain, its missing parts supplied by reference TRBV5-1 and TRBJ2-1, is KAGVTQTPRYLIKTRGQQVTLSCSPISGHRSVSWYQQTPGQGLQFLFEYFSETQRNKGNFPGRFSGRQFSNSRSEMNVSTLELGDSALYLCASSLAVMAGGAYNEQFFGPGTRLTVL.